The 11 T cell receptor beta chains below all came from one sample that was sequenced in a study of shared clonotypes between healthy human individuals. Repertoires were generated with immunoSEQ multiplex PCR, while TCRdb's copy carries only in-frame clones and drops some. Here the sample spans around 1 million clones, roughly 72% being singletons. The sequenced sample consisted of memory CD4+ T cells sorted from blood. Regarding subset: CD45RA-negative fraction. The receptor set was obtained from a man younger than 35 in good health.

This sequence joins TRBV14 and TRBJ1-1; 10 bases map to TRBD1. The CDR3 spans 16 residues. Germline CDR1 is SGHDN and CDR2 is FVKESK. Germline trimming cut 4 bases from V and 2 bases from J; bases unmatched to any gene: 7. CDR3: CASSPLRDRGNTEAFF. Written as DNA, the CDR3 is TGTGCCAGCAGCCCCCTCCGGGACAGGGGAAACACTGAAGCTTTCTTT.

DNA for the CDR3: TGTGCCAGCGGCCGGGACCGAGGGTTCAATGAGCAGTTCTTC. This translates into CASGRDRGFNEQFF. The chain carries TRBV7-9 and TRBJ2-1, with D perhaps TRBD1 or TRBD2 (5 bases each). The CDR3 totals 14 residues. V dropped 8 bases and J dropped 6 bases, with 17 bases sitting between them. Per germline, CDR1 SEHNR and CDR2 FQNEAQ (reference sequence).

The J gene is TRBJ2-1, the V gene TRBV15; a possible D gene is TRBD2 (6 bases). The CDR3 totals 15 residues. The germline CDR1 and CDR2 sequences are LNHNV and YYDKDF (reference sequence). Trimming cost V 5 bases and J 5 bases, with 16 bases left between them. CDR3 DNA: TGTGCCACCAGCTCCGGGGTAGCGGTTCACAATGAGCAGTTCTTC. The encoded protein is CATSSGVAVHNEQFF.

This sequence joins TRBV6-1 and TRBJ1-6; 11 positions agree with TRBD1. The CDR3 covers 15 residues. Germline CDR1 MNHNS, CDR2 SASEGT. Unmatched junction bases numbered 13, after V lost 7 bases and J lost 14 bases. CDR3: CASKGRGQGVLTLHF. CDR3 sequence (DNA): TGTGCCAGCAAAGGGCGGGGACAGGGGGTCCTGACCCTCCACTTT.

The chain joins TRBV10-3 to TRBJ2-3; 8 bases fit TRBD2. V dropped 5 bases and J dropped 3; count of bases not matched to a gene: 22. The CDR3 has 20 residues. From germline, CDR1 is ENHRY and CDR2 SYGVKD. CDR3 region: CAISSDLGVAGSSGTDTQYF. CDR3 bases: TGTGCCATCAGTTCCGACCTGGGGGTAGCGGGGAGTAGCGGGACAGATACGCAGTATTTT.

The chain carries TRBV10-3 and TRBJ2-1; 9 bases match TRBD1. This CDR3 is built from 15 residues. Germline-derived CDR1 and CDR2 are ENHRY and SYGVKD. V trimming: 7 bases; J trimming: 5 bases; junction bases outside the gene matches: 9. CDR3 loop: CAITPGDRVNNEQFF. Here the CDR3 DNA reads TGTGCCATCACCCCCGGGGACAGGGTTAACAATGAGCAGTTCTTC.

The gene calls are TRBV4-3 and TRBJ1-3; D is uncertain. V gave up 0 bases and J gave up 2 bases, with 14 bases separating them. There are 17 residues in the CDR3. Per the germline V gene, CDR1 is LGHNA and CDR2 is YSLEER. CDR3 in amino acids: CASSQDVQPLPGNTIYF. CDR3 nucleotide sequence: TGCGCCAGCAGCCAAGACGTTCAGCCCCTACCTGGAAACACCATATATTTT.

The chain employs TRBV2 and TRBJ2-7; 9 nucleotides align to TRBD2. V shed 7 bases, J shed 6 bases, and the junction held 16 bases outside the gene matches. Germline CDR1 reads SNHLY; CDR2 reads FYNNEI. This CDR3 comprises 16 residues. The CDR3 protein is CASTRSLAGGLLEQYF. The CDR3 DNA sequence: TGTGCCAGCACCCGATCTCTGGCGGGGGGGCTACTCGAGCAGTACTTC.

This clone was seen a single time. This sequence joins TRBV10-3 and TRBJ1-6; D is perhaps TRBD1 (6 bases). The CDR3 totals 15 residues. In germline, CDR1 is ENHRY, CDR2 SYGVKD. The V end lost 11 bases, the J end lost 7 bases, and 21 bases lay between the germline ends. This CDR3 reads CASLQPGQENSPLHF. The CDR3 DNA follows: TGTGCCTCCCTCCAACCGGGACAAGAAAATTCACCCCTCCACTTT.

The J gene is TRBJ2-5, the V gene TRBV2; TRBD2 aligns across 13 bases. Per the germline V gene, CDR1 is SNHLY and CDR2 is FYNNEI. The CDR3 loop spans 15 amino acids. V shed 5 bases and J 2 bases; nucleotides not matched to a gene: 2. The CDR3 DNA follows: TGTGCCAGCAGTCAACTAGCGGGGGGGCAAGAGACCCAGTACTTC. It translates to CASSQLAGGQETQYF.

The chain has TRBV7-8 and TRBJ1-2, with no clear D. V was pared by 1 base and J by 8 bases, with 8 bases between. The CDR3 sequence is 12 residues long. CDR1 SGHVS and CDR2 FQNEAQ come from the germline V gene. The CDR3 loop is CASSLGGDGYTF. The CDR3 DNA sequence: TGTGCCAGCAGCTTAGGGGGAGACGGCTACACCTTC.